This TCR beta chain originates from a study of tumor and adjacent non-tumor tissue in lung cancer. For the study at large: Patients were aged roughly 30 to 76, around ten men and 4 to 6 women, stage I to III.

The library came from three nested PCR rounds adapted from ARM-PCR protocols. TCRdb reanalysed the multiplex PCR reads using MiXCR and keeps one entry per CDR3 protein. The profile shows 200,000 to 250,000 distinct CDR3 sequences, roughly 70% of them singletons. The germline CDR1 and CDR2 sequences are MNHEY and SVGAGI. The ends lost 5 bases at V and 0 bases at J; junction bases unmatched: 2. This CDR3 has 14 amino acids. This sample's RNA came from whole unsorted tissue. Sample: lung tumor tissue. V is TRBV6-5 and J is TRBJ2-7; 9 bases line up with TRBD2. The sequence came from a man in his sixties with non-small cell lung cancer. CDR3 DNA sequence: TGTGCCAGCAGTCCACTAGCGGGCTCCTACGAGCAGTACTTC. Translating it yields CASSPLAGSYEQYF.